These T cell receptor beta chains were read from a single sample in a study of blood T cell repertoires in COVID-19. The protocol was immunoSEQ multiplex PCR, while the TCRdb copy is restricted to in-frame clones and leaves out a portion. Here the sample spans some 240,000 clones, 75% to 85% being singletons. Sequencing input: peripheral blood. The source of these receptors is a man aged 45-60 years with active or convalescent COVID-19. CDR3s include the opening cysteine and the closing phenylalanine or tryptophan. The D gene is left open where the match is weak. The size entry is marked missing in some rows and otherwise reads once, few, many or a size class.

V: TRBV6-5
D: TRBD2
J: TRBJ2-7
size: -
CDR3: CASSYGTSEYEQYF
DNA: TGTGCCAGCAGCTATGGGACTAGCGAGTACGAGCAGTACTTC

V: TRBV19
D: -
J: TRBJ1-1
size: -
CDR3: CASSTVGGKDTEAFF
DNA: TGTGCCAGTAGTACAGTGGGGGGAAAGGACACTGAAGCTTTCTTT

V: TRBV18
D: -
J: TRBJ2-3
size: -
CDR3: CASSPTSTDTQYF
DNA: TGTGCCAGCTCGCCGACTAGCACAGATACGCAGTATTTT

V: TRBV15
D: -
J: TRBJ2-6
size: once
CDR3: CATSRDPLSSGANVLTF
DNA: TGTGCCACCAGCAGAGACCCCCTTAGCTCTGGGGCCAACGTCCTGACTTTC

V: TRBV2
D: TRBD2
J: TRBJ2-1
size: -
CDR3: CASSESRLAGPYNEQFF
DNA: TGTGCCAGCAGTGAATCAAGACTAGCGGGGCCCTACAATGAGCAGTTCTTC

V: TRBV7-9
D: -
J: TRBJ1-2
size: -
CDR3: CASSLTTGANYGYTF
DNA: TGTGCCAGCAGCTTAACTACAGGAGCTAACTATGGCTACACCTTC

V: TRBV4-1
D: -
J: TRBJ1-2
size: -
CDR3: CASSQGPTSGQWYGYTF
DNA: TGCGCCAGCAGCCAAGGCCCTACGTCAGGGCAGTGGTATGGCTACACCTTC

V: TRBV5-6
D: TRBD1
J: TRBJ1-2
size: -
CDR3: CASSTGVDGYTF
DNA: TGTGCCAGCAGTACAGGGGTAGACGGCTACACCTTC

V: TRBV4-3
D: TRBD2
J: TRBJ2-7
size: -
CDR3: CASSHGTSPAYEQYF
DNA: TGCGCCAGCAGCCACGGGACTAGTCCCGCCTACGAGCAGTACTTC

V: TRBV6-6
D: -
J: TRBJ1-1
size: -
CDR3: CASSSNQGEAFF
DNA: TGTGCCAGCAGTTCAAATCAGGGGGAAGCTTTCTTT

V: TRBV4-3
D: TRBD1
J: TRBJ2-2
size: -
CDR3: CASSQRYVQGSTGELFF
DNA: TGCGCCAGCAGCCAAAGATATGTACAGGGGTCCACCGGGGAGCTGTTTTTT

V: TRBV28
D: -
J: TRBJ1-2
size: -
CDR3: CASSLGTWPLGYTF
DNA: TGTGCCAGCAGTTTAGGGACATGGCCACTAGGCTACACCTTC

V: TRBV3-1/TRBV3-2
D: TRBD1
J: TRBJ2-7
size: -
CDR3: CASSYGQGIEQYF
DNA: TGTGCCAGCAGCTATGGACAGGGGATCGAGCAGTACTTC

V: TRBV19
D: TRBD1
J: TRBJ1-5
size: -
CDR3: CASSATGNNQPQHF
DNA: TGTGCCAGTAGTGCGACAGGGAACAATCAGCCCCAGCATTTT

V: TRBV5-1
D: -
J: TRBJ2-5
size: -
CDR3: CASSPRVIKETQYF
DNA: TGCGCCAGCAGCCCCCGGGTCATAAAAGAGACCCAGTACTTC

V: TRBV6-5
D: TRBD1
J: TRBJ1-3
size: -
CDR3: CATKSGGSTIYF
DNA: TGTGCCACCAAATCAGGGGGAAGCACCATATATTTT

V: TRBV11-2
D: TRBD2
J: TRBJ2-3
size: -
CDR3: CASSALAGGFGDTQYF
DNA: TGTGCCAGCAGCGCACTAGCGGGGGGGTTTGGAGATACGCAGTATTTT

V: TRBV7-2
D: -
J: TRBJ1-1
size: -
CDR3: CASSFGGIGNTEAFF
DNA: TGTGCCAGCAGCTTTGGGGGGATCGGGAACACTGAAGCTTTCTTT

V: TRBV4-1
D: TRBD1
J: TRBJ2-7
size: once
CDR3: CASSQEAGTGYYEQYF
DNA: TGCGCCAGCAGCCAAGAGGCCGGGACAGGGTACTACGAGCAGTACTTC

V: TRBV5-4
D: TRBD1
J: TRBJ1-2
size: once
CDR3: CASSQDRGHGYTF
DNA: TGTGCCAGCAGTCAAGACAGGGGGCACGGCTACACCTTC

V: TRBV18
D: TRBD1
J: TRBJ1-4
size: -
CDR3: CASSPDRGNEKLFF
DNA: TGTGCCAGCTCACCGGACAGGGGGAATGAAAAACTGTTTTTT

V: TRBV5-4
D: TRBD2
J: TRBJ2-5
size: -
CDR3: CATGGIEQETQYF
DNA: TGTGCCACCGGGGGGATTGAACAAGAGACCCAGTACTTC

V: TRBV7-9
D: TRBD2
J: TRBJ2-7
size: -
CDR3: CASSAGLTYEQYF
DNA: TGTGCCAGCAGCGCGGGACTAACCTACGAGCAGTACTTC

V: TRBV27
D: -
J: TRBJ2-2
size: -
CDR3: CASRAANTGELFF
DNA: TGTGCCAGCAGGGCCGCGAACACCGGGGAGCTGTTTTTT

V: TRBV28
D: -
J: TRBJ1-1
size: -
CDR3: CASRGRYTEAFF
DNA: TGTGCCAGCAGGGGCCGGTACACTGAAGCTTTCTTT

V: TRBV28
D: TRBD1
J: TRBJ1-2
size: few
CDR3: CASSLSTTGGGGYTF
DNA: TGTGCCAGCAGTCTATCAACTACAGGGGGCGGAGGCTACACCTTC

V: TRBV5-1
D: -
J: TRBJ1-4
size: -
CDR3: CASTFGRGGEKLFF
DNA: TGCGCCAGCACCTTTGGCCGAGGAGGTGAAAAACTGTTTTTT

V: TRBV6-2/TRBV6-3
D: TRBD1
J: TRBJ2-2
size: few
CDR3: CASSYQLGGAGELFF
DNA: TGTGCCAGCAGTTACCAATTAGGGGGCGCCGGGGAGCTGTTTTTT

V: TRBV19
D: TRBD1
J: TRBJ1-1
size: -
CDR3: CASSSYRGDTEAFF
DNA: TGTGCCAGTAGTTCCTACAGGGGGGACACTGAAGCTTTCTTT

V: TRBV24-1
D: TRBD2
J: TRBJ2-2
size: -
CDR3: CATSGSGTRSTGELFF
DNA: TGTGCCACCAGTGGTTCCGGGACTAGATCCACCGGGGAGCTGTTTTTT

V: TRBV9
D: TRBD1
J: TRBJ2-3
size: -
CDR3: CASSPRQGAGSTDTQYF
DNA: TGTGCCAGCAGCCCGCGACAGGGGGCGGGCAGTACAGATACGCAGTATTTT

V: TRBV27
D: -
J: TRBJ1-6
size: -
CDR3: CASMEGVGANSPLHF
DNA: TGTGCCAGCATGGAGGGTGTAGGGGCCAATTCACCCCTCCACTTT

V: TRBV4-3
D: TRBD2
J: TRBJ2-7
size: -
CDR3: CASSQDRNGRADEQYF
DNA: TGCGCCAGCAGCCAAGATCGAAACGGGAGGGCGGACGAGCAGTACTTC

V: TRBV27
D: -
J: TRBJ2-5
size: -
CDR3: CASSIRRGPETQYF
DNA: TGTGCCAGCAGTATTCGCAGGGGTCCCGAGACCCAGTACTTC

V: TRBV18
D: TRBD1
J: TRBJ1-1
size: -
CDR3: CASSPPVSGGALMNTEAFF
DNA: TGTGCCAGCTCACCACCGGTATCAGGGGGTGCCCTTATGAACACTGAAGCTTTCTTT

V: TRBV5-4
D: TRBD1
J: TRBJ2-1
size: -
CDR3: CASSSGQGARNEQFF
DNA: TGTGCCAGCAGCTCGGGACAGGGGGCTAGGAATGAGCAGTTCTTC

V: TRBV5-6
D: TRBD1
J: TRBJ1-4
size: -
CDR3: CASSRSADRTGRSFELFF
DNA: TGTGCCAGCAGCCGTTCAGCGGATAGGACAGGGCGAAGTTTCGAACTGTTTTTT

V: TRBV4-2
D: -
J: TRBJ1-6
size: -
CDR3: CASSQGQNNSPLHF
DNA: TGTGCCAGCAGCCAAGGGCAGAATAATTCACCCCTCCACTTT

V: TRBV14
D: -
J: TRBJ1-4
size: -
CDR3: CASSQDHREKLFF
DNA: TGTGCCAGCAGCCAAGATCATAGAGAAAAACTGTTTTTT

V: TRBV18
D: -
J: TRBJ1-1
size: -
CDR3: CASSGATGVGTEAFF
DNA: TGTGCCAGCTCAGGAGCGACAGGTGTGGGGACTGAAGCTTTCTTT

V: TRBV28
D: -
J: TRBJ2-3
size: -
CDR3: CASSSDRERDTQYF
DNA: TGTGCCAGCAGTTCCGACCGGGAACGGGATACGCAGTATTTT

V: TRBV7-2
D: -
J: TRBJ2-7
size: -
CDR3: CASSLANSPSYEQYF
DNA: TGTGCCAGCAGCTTAGCGAATAGCCCCTCCTACGAGCAGTACTTC

V: TRBV6-1
D: -
J: TRBJ2-7
size: -
CDR3: CASSPSSAYNYEQYF
DNA: TGTGCCAGCAGTCCATCGAGCGCTTACAACTACGAGCAGTACTTC

V: TRBV18
D: -
J: TRBJ1-1
size: -
CDR3: CASSPQMNTEAFF
DNA: TGTGCCAGCTCACCGCAGATGAACACTGAAGCTTTCTTT

V: TRBV9
D: TRBD1
J: TRBJ1-5
size: -
CDR3: CASSVAFPGQGTYSNQPQHF
DNA: TGTGCCAGCAGCGTAGCCTTTCCGGGACAGGGAACCTATAGCAATCAGCCCCAGCATTTT

V: TRBV2
D: -
J: TRBJ1-3
size: few
CDR3: CASRIGQFLGNTIYF
DNA: TGTGCCAGCAGAATCGGACAGTTTTTAGGAAACACCATATATTTT

V: TRBV28
D: TRBD1
J: TRBJ1-5
size: once
CDR3: CASSLWDRGQQPQHF
DNA: TGTGCCAGCAGTTTATGGGACAGGGGGCAGCAGCCCCAGCATTTT

V: TRBV28
D: TRBD1
J: TRBJ1-1
size: -
CDR3: CASSLWGTGRVGTEAFF
DNA: TGTGCCAGCAGTTTATGGGGGACAGGGAGAGTGGGCACTGAAGCTTTCTTT

V: TRBV29-1
D: -
J: TRBJ2-1
size: -
CDR3: CSVVGLAIGNEQFF
DNA: TGCAGCGTTGTAGGTCTAGCGATTGGGAATGAGCAGTTCTTC

V: TRBV28
D: -
J: TRBJ2-5
size: -
CDR3: CASSPIGAGETQYF
DNA: TGTGCCAGCAGCCCCATTGGGGCAGGAGAGACCCAGTACTTC

V: TRBV11-2
D: -
J: TRBJ1-5
size: once
CDR3: CASSSEGMGQPQHF
DNA: TGTGCCAGCAGCTCGGAGGGGATGGGTCAGCCCCAGCATTTT

V: TRBV6-2/TRBV6-3
D: TRBD2
J: TRBJ2-3
size: -
CDR3: CASSPPTSGSGDTQYF
DNA: TGTGCCAGCAGTCCACCCACTAGCGGGAGTGGAGATACGCAGTATTTT

V: TRBV6-6
D: -
J: TRBJ2-1
size: -
CDR3: CASRIDRYNEQFF
DNA: TGTGCCAGCAGAATCGACAGGTACAATGAGCAGTTCTTC

V: TRBV4-3
D: TRBD1
J: TRBJ1-6
size: -
CDR3: CASSLIATGGNSPLHF
DNA: TGCGCCAGCAGCCTAATAGCGACAGGGGGAAATTCACCCCTCCACTTT

V: TRBV5-4
D: -
J: TRBJ1-1
size: -
CDR3: CASSGLTGMNTEAFF
DNA: TGTGCCAGCAGCGGCCTGACGGGAATGAACACTGAAGCTTTCTTT